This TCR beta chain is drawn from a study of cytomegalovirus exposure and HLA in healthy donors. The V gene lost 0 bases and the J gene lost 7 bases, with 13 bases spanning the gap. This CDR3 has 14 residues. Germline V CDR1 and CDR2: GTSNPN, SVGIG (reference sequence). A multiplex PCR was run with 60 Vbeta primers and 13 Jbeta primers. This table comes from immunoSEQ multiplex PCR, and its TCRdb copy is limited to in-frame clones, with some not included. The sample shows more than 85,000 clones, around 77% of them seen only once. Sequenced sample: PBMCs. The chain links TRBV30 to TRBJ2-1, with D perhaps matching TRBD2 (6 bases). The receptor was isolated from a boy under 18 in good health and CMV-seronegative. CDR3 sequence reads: CAWSVGGDWNEQFF. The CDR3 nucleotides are TGTGCCTGGAGTGTCGGGGGAGACTGGAATGAGCAGTTCTTC. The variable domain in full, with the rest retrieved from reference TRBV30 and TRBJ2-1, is SQTIHQWPATLVQPVGSPLSLECTVEGTSNPNLYWYRQAAGRGLQLLFYSVGIGQISSEVPQNLSASRPQDRQFILSSKKLLLSDSGFYLCAWSVGGDWNEQFFGPGTRLTVL.